The clone carrying this T cell receptor beta chain came up a few times. TCRdb keeps only in-frame clones here, not all; method: immunoSEQ multiplex PCR. The profile shows some 70,000 clones, about 90% of them singletons. This record belongs to a study of lymphopenia after photon versus proton radiotherapy. The sequence was obtained from a man older than 75 with esophageal cancer. The sample was peripheral blood, taken from a patient treated with proton-based radiotherapy.

The CDR3 sequence: CASSFPGAGAFF. The CDR3 DNA reads as TGTGCCAGCAGTTTCCCGGGGGCGGGAGCTTTCTTT. V is TRBV27 and J is TRBJ1-1, with D tentatively TRBD1 (6 bases). This CDR3 has 12 amino acids. CDR1 is MNHEY and CDR2 is SMNVEV in the germline V gene (reference sequence). Trimming pared 3 bases from V and 10 bases from J, leaving 12 bases between.